The following is a TCR beta chain sequence with its context. No antigen is known for it. The sample is drawn from a study of vaccination and CD4 T cells after COVID-19. Per the germline V gene, CDR1 is DFQATT and CDR2 is SNEGSKA (reference sequence). This CDR3 contains 14 residues. J gave up 5 bases and V 0 bases, and 5 bases lay outside the gene matches. The study sequenced cultured CD4+ T cell DNA using the Oncomine TCR Beta short-read assay. TCRdb re-derived calls from the PCR reads in MiXCR, one entry per CDR3 protein. This sample yields around 6,800 distinct CDR3 sequences, of which roughly 69% are seen a single time; 30% to 40% belongs to the top ten. Stated treatment: approximately nine-day PBMC culture with coronavirus spike peptide pools or control peptides (ViraFEST assay).

This TCR derives from a human donor who had recovered from COVID-19. Material: CD4+ T cells from blood, cultured in vitro. The gene calls are TRBV20-1 and TRBJ2-7; TRBD2 matches 9 bases. In nucleotides, the CDR3 is TGCAGTGCTAGAGAAGCGGGAGGCATTCACGAGCAGTACTTC. As protein: CSAREAGGIHEQYF.